Below, 32 T cell receptor beta chains from the same sample are listed, as sequenced in a study of OX40 agonist ivuxolimab in advanced cancers. Libraries were prepared by immunoSEQ multiplex PCR; TCRdb keeps only in-frame clonotypes and omits some of them. The table has more than 13,000 clones, over 70% seen once. This sample comprised CD4+ or CD8+ T cells sorted from blood, obtained in a trial of the OX40 agonist ivuxolimab. These TCRs come from an adult with an advanced solid tumor such as melanoma, head and neck, liver or kidney cancer.

The chain recombines TRBV29-1 with TRBJ2-1, with 8 bases fitting TRBD2. Per the germline V gene, CDR1 is SQVTM and CDR2 is ANQGSEA. The CDR3 has 13 amino acids. The V gene end was trimmed by 5 bases and the J gene end by 10 bases; junction bases not matched to a gene: 10. The CDR3 bases are TGCAGCGTTTTCTACACCCGGGGGGGCGAGCAGTTCTTC. The encoded protein is CSVFYTRGGEQFF.

The CDR3 DNA is TGTGCCACGACCGGGACAGGGGTCGGCTACACCTTC. Encoded protein: CATTGTGVGYTF. The gene calls are TRBV10-3 and TRBJ1-2; 10 bases agree with TRBD1. Germline V gives CDR1 ENHRY, CDR2 SYGVKD. The CDR3 has 12 amino acids. With V trimmed by 10 bases and J by 8 bases, 7 bases remained unmatched.

This clone was recorded only once. The V gene is TRBV12-5, the J gene TRBJ2-7; no firm D call. The CDR3 has 14 amino acids. Germline V gives CDR1 LGHNT, CDR2 FRNRAP. V gave up 5 bases and J gave up 3 bases, with 14 bases separating them. DNA for the CDR3: TGTGCTAGTGGTCCCCCCAGGCAAGTCTACGAGCAGTACTTC. This gives the protein CASGPPRQVYEQYF.

This chain links TRBV29-1 with TRBJ2-7; D gene ambiguous. From germline, CDR1 is SQVTM and CDR2 ANQGSEA. This CDR3 has 14 residues. Trimming removed 6 bases from V and 2 bases from J, with 17 bases in between. The CDR3 DNA sequence: TGCAGCGTCGAGTCGATTCTAGTACCCTACGAGCAGTACTTC. It is translated as CSVESILVPYEQYF.

The chain carries TRBV7-2 and TRBJ1-2; unclear D gene. V was trimmed by 5 bases and J by 6 bases, leaving 10 bases between them. There are 12 residues in the CDR3. The germline V gene encodes CDR1 SGHTA and CDR2 FQGNSA. The CDR3 DNA sequence: TGTGCCAGCAGCCCCCACTCGGATGGCTACACCTTC. Translating gives CASSPHSDGYTF. Using reference TRBV7-2 and TRBJ1-2 for the parts outside the CDR3, the full variable domain is GAGVSQSPSNKVTEKGKDVELRCDPISGHTALYWYRQSLGQGLEFLIYFQGNSAPDKSGLPSDRFSAERTGGSVSTLTIQRTQQEDSAVYLCASSPHSDGYTFGSGTRLTVV.

The chain recombines TRBV5-4 with TRBJ2-2, with D possibly matching TRBD1 (6 bases). The CDR3 length is 18 residues. Germline V gives CDR1 SGHNT, CDR2 YYREEE (reference sequence). The V gene lost 3 bases and the J gene lost 6 bases, with 24 bases spanning the gap. CDR3 loop: CASSSPFRTEKGAGELFF. In nucleotides, the CDR3 is TGTGCCAGCAGCTCCCCTTTCCGGACAGAGAAGGGTGCCGGGGAGCTGTTTTTT.

The chain employs TRBV7-9 and TRBJ2-3, with unresolved D. V was shortened by 3 bases and J by 0 bases, with 1 base between the two germline ends. Germline lookup yields CDR1 SEHNR and CDR2 FQNEAQ (reference sequence). This CDR3 region has 12 residues. The CDR3 DNA reads as TGTGCCAGCAGCTTCAGCACAGATACGCAGTATTTT. It specifies CASSFSTDTQYF. Full variable domain (remainder filled in from reference TRBV7-9 and TRBJ2-3): DTGVSQNPRHKITKRGQNVTFRCDPISEHNRLYWYRQTLGQGPEFLTYFQNEAQLEKSRLLSDRFSAERPKGSFSTLEIQRTEQGDSAMYLCASSFSTDTQYFGPGTRLTVL.

The V call is TRBV30, the J call TRBJ1-1, with D tentatively TRBD1 (5 bases). CDR1 and CDR2 from the germline V gene are GTSNPN and SVGIG (reference sequence). V dropped 0 bases and J dropped 4 bases, with 6 bases sitting between them. CDR3 length: 12 amino acids. As DNA, the CDR3 is TGTGCCTGGAGTGTAACAGGCACTGAAGCTTTCTTT. It translates to CAWSVTGTEAFF.

This clone appeared a few times. The chain employs TRBV4-1 and TRBJ1-1; D perhaps matches TRBD1 (6 bases). Germline values: CDR1 MGHRA, CDR2 YSYEKL. Trimming removed 5 bases from V and 7 bases from J, with 20 bases in between. This CDR3 spans 15 amino acids. CDR3 coding DNA: TGCGCCAGCAGCTTCCGGGTAGGGGGTACTAGTGAAGCTTTCTTT. Its translation: CASSFRVGGTSEAFF.

The rearrangement links TRBV9 to TRBJ2-7; 8 positions agree with TRBD1. The CDR3 length is 15 residues. Germline lookup yields CDR1 SGDLS and CDR2 YYNGEE. V lost 4 bases, J lost 5 bases, and 11 bases stayed unmatched. The CDR3 DNA reads TGTGCCAGCAGCCGTAACGGACAGGGTACGAACGAGCAGTACTTC. The encoded protein is CASSRNGQGTNEQYF.

Concerning this clone itself: Relative to the germline gene, one junction end is altered; a read error may explain this. V is TRBV5-1 and J is TRBJ2-4; TRBD1 matches at 7 bases. The CDR3 length is 13 residues. Germline V gives CDR1 SGHRS, CDR2 YFSETQ. This CDR3 is CASRLPAGTEIHF. The CDR3 region has the DNA TGCGCCAGCCGCCTCCCCGCCGGGACAGAAATACACTTC.

This chain joins TRBV4-1 and TRBJ1-5; 8 positions match TRBD1. Per germline, CDR1 MGHRA and CDR2 YSYEKL. V was clipped by 4 bases and J by 3 bases; unmatched bases: 8. The CDR3 totals 16 residues. CDR3 bases: TGCGCCAGCAGCCTAACCGGACAGGGCATCAATCAGCCCCAGCATTTT. Encoded protein: CASSLTGQGINQPQHF.

V gene TRBV10-3 combines with J gene TRBJ1-1, with TRBD1 as a possible D gene (5 bases). With 3 bases removed from V and 1 base from J, the gap between germline ends came to 15 bases. Germline V gives CDR1 ENHRY, CDR2 SYGVKD. The CDR3 is made up of 16 amino acids. CDR3 region: CAISDRVKLQNTEAFF. The DNA for the CDR3 is TGTGCCATCAGTGACAGGGTCAAACTACAGAACACTGAAGCTTTCTTT.

The chain carries TRBV18 and TRBJ1-2, with 10 nucleotides matching TRBD1. V was clipped by 6 bases and J by 7 bases; unmatched bases: 5. Germline V CDR1 and CDR2: KGHSH, LQKENI. The CDR3 covers 13 residues. In DNA, the CDR3 is TGTGCCAGCTCCGAGACAGGGGGCGGTGGCTACACCTTC. It is translated as CASSETGGGGYTF. The variable domain in full, with the rest retrieved from reference TRBV18 and TRBJ1-2, is NAGVMQNPRHLVRRRGQEARLRCSPMKGHSHVYWYRQLPEEGLKFMVYLQKENIIDESGMPKERFSAEFPKEGPSILRIQQVVRGDSAAYFCASSETGGGGYTFGSGTRLTVV.

The V and J genes are TRBV9 and TRBJ1-3; D is undetermined. Trimming cost V 0 bases and J 4 bases, with 8 bases left between them. CDR3 length: 14 residues. CDR1 and CDR2 (germline): SGDLS, YYNGEE. Here the CDR3 reads CASSVGHTGNTIYF. The CDR3, as DNA: TGTGCCAGCAGCGTAGGCCATACAGGAAACACCATATATTTT.

This CDR3 reads CASSLSDLSGEDTQYF. CDR3 bases: TGTGCCAGCAGCCTCTCCGACCTTTCAGGGGAAGATACGCAGTATTTT. The chain uses TRBV7-9 and TRBJ2-3; a possible D gene is TRBD1 (6 bases). Trimming pared 5 bases from V and 5 bases from J, leaving 20 bases between. Germline lookup yields CDR1 SEHNR and CDR2 FQNEAQ (reference sequence). The CDR3 runs 16 residues.

The chain couples TRBV4-3 to TRBJ1-1, with D possibly being TRBD1 (5 bases). Germline loops: CDR1 LGHNA, CDR2 YSLEER. The germline V and J ends were trimmed by 0 bases and 3 bases, with 11 bases remaining between them. The CDR3 has 15 amino acids. The CDR3 bases are TGCGCCAGCAGCCAAGATCCCCGGGGGGACACTGAAGCTTTCTTT. This codes for CASSQDPRGDTEAFF.

V and J are TRBV5-6 and TRBJ1-1; 7 nucleotides agree with TRBD1. The CDR3 totals 14 residues. Germline CDR1 reads SGHDT; CDR2 reads YYEEEE. V lost 4 bases to trimming and J lost 1 base; unmatched junction nucleotides: 4. CDR3 bases: TGTGCCAGCAGCCCACCAGGGGGGAACACTGAAGCTTTCTTT. Translated: CASSPPGGNTEAFF. Based on the CDR3 plus reference TRBV5-6 and TRBJ1-1, the full variable domain is DAGVTQSPTHLIKTRGQQVTLRCSPKSGHDTVSWYQQALGQGPQFIFQYYEEEERQRGNFPDRFSGHQFPNYSSELNVNALLLGDSALYLCASSPPGGNTEAFFGQGTRLTVV.

The chain joins TRBV6-5 to TRBJ2-2, with 8 positions matching TRBD1. The CDR3 totals 15 residues. V was clipped by 10 bases and J by 4 bases; unmatched bases: 11. The germline V gene has CDR1 MNHEY and CDR2 SVGAGI. The CDR3 region is CATTPYQGATGELFF. CDR3 nucleotide sequence: TGTGCCACCACTCCCTACCAGGGGGCCACCGGGGAGCTGTTTTTT.

This chain links TRBV6-1 with TRBJ1-1, with no clear D. V lost 3 bases to trimming and J lost 2 bases, with 10 bases between them. The CDR3 sequence is 14 residues long. The germline gives CDR1 MNHNS, CDR2 SASEGT. The CDR3 coding sequence is TGTGCCAGCAGTGAGCTGGGGAGCAACACTGAAGCTTTCTTT. Translating gives CASSELGSNTEAFF.

J is TRBJ1-6 and V is TRBV7-3, with D hard to call. V lost 2 bases, J lost 9 bases, and 14 bases lay in between. Germline CDR1 SGHTA, CDR2 FQGTGA. This CDR3 has 15 amino acids. CDR3: CASSLVGESGSPLHF. The DNA for the CDR3 is TGTGCCAGCAGCTTAGTCGGGGAGTCTGGTTCACCCCTCCACTTT.

The chain combines TRBV28 with TRBJ1-2; D possibly corresponds to TRBD1 (5 bases). V was shortened by 2 bases and J by 10 bases, with 11 bases between the two germline ends. The CDR3 is 12 amino acids. CDR1 and CDR2 (germline): MDHEN, SYDVKM. The CDR3 here is CASSLTGAAYTF. CDR3 in DNA: TGTGCCAGCAGTTTAACCGGGGCCGCCTACACCTTC.

The rearrangement links TRBV30 to TRBJ2-3; D not resolved. There are 12 residues in the CDR3. V was cut by 2 bases and J by 2 bases, with 5 bases left in between. Germline V CDR1 and CDR2: GTSNPN, SVGIG (reference sequence). The CDR3 coding sequence is TGTGCCTGGAGTCCCCTCACAGATACGCAGTATTTT. Its protein is CAWSPLTDTQYF.

J is TRBJ2-1 and V is TRBV27; D perhaps matches TRBD2 (5 bases). There are 14 residues in the CDR3. From germline, CDR1 is MNHEY and CDR2 SMNVEV (reference sequence). V was clipped by 5 bases and J by 4 bases, with 12 bases between them. The CDR3 is CASSGVALYNEQFF. The CDR3 bases are TGTGCCAGCAGTGGGGTAGCGCTGTACAATGAGCAGTTCTTC.

The chain links TRBV14 to TRBJ2-7; possible D gene TRBD1, 6 bases. The V and J ends lost 1 base and 2 bases respectively, with 15 bases between them. The germline CDR1 and CDR2 sequences are SGHDN and FVKESK. The CDR3 has 16 residues. The CDR3, as DNA: TGTGCCAGCAGCCAAGTTCAGGACAGCTCAACCTACGAGCAGTACTTC. It codes for CASSQVQDSSTYEQYF. The full variable domain, with the rest looked up from reference TRBV14 and TRBJ2-7, is EAGVTQFPSHSVIEKGQTVTLRCDPISGHDNLYWYRRVMGKEIKFLLHFVKESKQDESGMPNNRFLAERTGGTYSTLKVQPAELEDSGVYFCASSQVQDSSTYEQYFGPGTRLTVT.

The rearrangement uses TRBV7-1 and TRBJ1-2; 8 bases line up with TRBD1. TRBV7-1 is given ORF status, its function remaining uncertain. V lost 5 bases and J lost 8; bases outside the gene matches: 13. The CDR3 has 15 residues. This CDR3 reads CASSPSTGVPSGYTF. The CDR3 DNA follows: TGTGCCAGCAGCCCTTCGACAGGGGTCCCATCAGGCTACACCTTC.

The chain couples TRBV28 to TRBJ1-5; D is possibly TRBD1 (6 bases). The CDR3 has 17 residues. Germline CDR1 MDHEN, CDR2 SYDVKM. The V end lost 1 base, the J end lost 5 bases, and 18 bases lay between the germline ends. CDR3 region: CASSLSSFLGADQPQHF. As DNA, the CDR3 is TGTGCCAGCAGTTTATCGTCATTTTTGGGGGCCGATCAGCCCCAGCATTTT. The complete variable domain, with remaining parts taken from reference TRBV28 and TRBJ1-5, reads DVKVTQSSRYLVKRTGEKVFLECVQDMDHENMFWYRQDPGLGLRLIYFSYDVKMKEKGDIPEGYSVSREKKERFSLILESASTNQTSMYLCASSLSSFLGADQPQHFGDGTRLSIL.

The chain uses TRBV13 and TRBJ2-1, with 7 nucleotides matching TRBD2. This CDR3 contains 12 residues. The J segment lost 14 bases and the V segment lost 4 bases, leaving 8 bases of the junction unmatched. The germline V gene encodes CDR1 PRHDT and CDR2 FYEKMQ (reference sequence). Here the CDR3 reads CASSWGGLGKFF. The CDR3 region has the DNA TGTGCCAGCAGCTGGGGCGGACTAGGGAAGTTCTTC.

This clone appeared once. CDR3 region: CASSLPNRGDTQYF. Here the CDR3 DNA reads TGTGCCAGCAGCTTACCAAACAGGGGGGATACGCAGTATTTT. V gene TRBV5-6 combines with J gene TRBJ2-3, with 8 positions matching TRBD1. CDR1 is SGHDT and CDR2 is YYEEEE in the germline V gene. Unmatched junction bases numbered 5, after V lost 2 bases and J lost 6 bases. This CDR3 is built from 14 residues.

The genes are TRBV7-2 and TRBJ1-2; D is unclear. The germline CDR1 and CDR2 sequences are SGHTA and FQGNSA. V dropped 1 base and J dropped 3 bases, with 15 bases sitting between them. The CDR3 has 16 amino acids. CDR3 region: CASSLDSQPRHYGYTF. The CDR3 region has the DNA TGTGCCAGCAGCTTAGATAGTCAGCCTCGACACTATGGCTACACCTTC.

This chain joins TRBV7-9 and TRBJ2-7, with 8 bases lining up with TRBD1. CDR1 is SEHNR, CDR2 FQNEAQ, per germline (reference sequence). The CDR3 covers 15 residues. Unmatched junction bases numbered 8, after V lost 5 bases and J lost 2 bases. For the CDR3, the DNA is TGTGCCAGCAGCCCTCGGACAGGGAAGACCTACGAGCAGTACTTC. Translated: CASSPRTGKTYEQYF.

This rearrangement joins TRBV4-2 to TRBJ2-5; 10 bases line up with TRBD1. Judging by the DNA end, TRBJ2-7 fits better; the J call may be wrong. Germline V gene lookup returns CDR1 LGHNA and CDR2 YNFKEQ. The CDR3 runs to 14 residues. The DNA of the CDR3 is TGTGCCAGCAGCCAGGACAGGGGGGCCTACGAGCAGTACTTC. Residues: CASSQDRGAYEQYF.